Shown below are 3 T cell receptor beta chains from a single sample sequenced in a study of human T cells and chemical hapten exposure. Each CDR3 protein gets one entry after TCRdb re-called the RACE reads with MiXCR. The data show just over 90,000 distinct CDR3 sequences, approximately 10% seen once. Time point of the sample: healthy volunteer bleed at 2 weeks. Unfractionated whole blood yielded the extracted total RNA. The source material was whole blood. The source is a female donor in good health. Some clones in this sample may be carry-over from other donors' samples.

This clonotype appeared many times. The V call is TRBV4-1, the J call TRBJ2-1; 8 bases agree with TRBD2. This CDR3 comprises 18 residues. J gave up 9 bases and V 2 bases, and 18 bases lay outside the gene matches. Per germline, CDR1 MGHRA and CDR2 YSYEKL. CDR3 sequence (DNA): TGCGCCAGCAGCCAATGGGACGGGAGGGCCGTCATTACAATTGAGCAGTTCTTC. Amino acids: CASSQWDGRAVITIEQFF.

A few counts support this clonotype. V gene TRBV14 combines with J gene TRBJ1-1; D is unresolved. Germline V gene data show CDR1 as SGHDN and CDR2 as FVKESK. CDR3 length: 13 amino acids. V was pared by 4 bases and J by 5 bases, with 11 bases between. DNA of the CDR3: TGTGCCAGCAGCCTCCGTCGGTTAACTGAAGCTTTCTTT. As protein: CASSLRRLTEAFF.

The rearrangement uses TRBV9 and TRBJ1-1; D is uncertain. Germline V gene sequence: CDR1 SGDLS, CDR2 YYNGEE. V dropped 2 bases and J dropped 0 bases, with 5 bases sitting between them. The CDR3 consists of 13 residues. The CDR3 region has the DNA TGTGCCAGCAGCGTGGGAATGAACACTGAAGCTTTCTTT. Translated: CASSVGMNTEAFF. Full variable domain (missing parts from reference TRBV9 and TRBJ1-1): DSGVTQTPKHLITATGQRVTLRCSPRSGDLSVYWYQQSLDQGLQFLIQYYNGEERAKGNILERFSAQQFPDLHSELNLSSLELGDSALYFCASSVGMNTEAFFGQGTRLTVV.